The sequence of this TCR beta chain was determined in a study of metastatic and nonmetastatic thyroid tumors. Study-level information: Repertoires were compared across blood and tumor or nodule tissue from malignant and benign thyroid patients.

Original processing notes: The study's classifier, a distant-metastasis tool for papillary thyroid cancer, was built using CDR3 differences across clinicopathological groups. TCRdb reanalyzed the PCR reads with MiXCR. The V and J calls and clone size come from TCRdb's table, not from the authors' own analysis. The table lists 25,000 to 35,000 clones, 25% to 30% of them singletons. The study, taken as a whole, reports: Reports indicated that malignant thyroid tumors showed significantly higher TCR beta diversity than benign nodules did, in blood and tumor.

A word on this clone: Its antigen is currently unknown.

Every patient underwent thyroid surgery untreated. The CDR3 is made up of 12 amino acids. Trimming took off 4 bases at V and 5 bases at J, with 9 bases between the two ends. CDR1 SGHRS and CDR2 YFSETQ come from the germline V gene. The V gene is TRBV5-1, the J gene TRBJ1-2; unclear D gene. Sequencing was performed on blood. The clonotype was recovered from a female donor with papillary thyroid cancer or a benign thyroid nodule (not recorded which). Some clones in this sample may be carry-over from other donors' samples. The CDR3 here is CASSADGYGYTF. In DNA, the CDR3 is TGCGCCAGCAGCGCGGACGGGTATGGCTACACCTTC.